This T cell receptor (beta chain) stems from a study of cytomegalovirus exposure and HLA in healthy donors. Study conclusions and caveats: Presence/absence analysis assumed near-uniform sequencing depth across donors. Earlier analysis found most TCR beta V segments productive about 87% or about 30% of the time.

This CDR3 is built from 17 residues. 13 Jbeta primers and 60 Vbeta primers were used for the PCR. Profiled with immunoSEQ multiplex PCR; TCRdb holds only in-frame clones, not every one. The sample lists approximately 140,000 clones; about four fifths were seen once. As to this clone: Its antigen remains unidentified.

The sequenced sample consisted of PBMCs. This TCR derives from a human donor in good health. The rearrangement links TRBV21-1 to TRBJ2-7; TRBD1, the table's D call, was not compared with the DNA. TRBV21-1 corresponds to a pseudogene. The CDR3 DNA is TGTGCCAGCAGCAAAGTTTGGGACAGGGTTAGCTCCTACGAGCAGTACTTC. It codes for CASSKVWDRVSSYEQYF.